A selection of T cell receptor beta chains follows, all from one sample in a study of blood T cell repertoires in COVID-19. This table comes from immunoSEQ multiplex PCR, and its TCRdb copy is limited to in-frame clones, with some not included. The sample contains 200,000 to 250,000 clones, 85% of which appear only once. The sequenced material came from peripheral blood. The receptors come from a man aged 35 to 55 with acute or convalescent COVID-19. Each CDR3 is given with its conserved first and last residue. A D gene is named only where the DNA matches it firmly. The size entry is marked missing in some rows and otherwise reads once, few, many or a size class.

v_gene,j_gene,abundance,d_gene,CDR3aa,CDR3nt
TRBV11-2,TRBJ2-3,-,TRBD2,CASSLDSGGATDTQYF,TGTGCCAGCAGCTTAGATAGCGGGGGGGCAACAGATACGCAGTATTTT
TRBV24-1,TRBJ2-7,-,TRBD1,CATSLTGSYEQYF,TGTGCCACCAGCCTGACAGGGAGCTACGAGCAGTACTTC
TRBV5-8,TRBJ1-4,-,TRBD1,CASSLRSRDRRNEKLFF,TGTGCCAGCAGCTTAAGATCCCGGGACAGGAGAAATGAAAAACTGTTTTTT
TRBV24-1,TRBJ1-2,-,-,CATSGSEGYGYTF,TGTGCCACCAGTGGTTCGGAGGGCTATGGCTACACCTTC
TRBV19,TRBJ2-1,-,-,CASSLTSGGDEQFF,TGTGCCAGCTCCTTAACGTCAGGTGGCGATGAGCAGTTCTTC
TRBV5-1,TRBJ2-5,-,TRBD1,CASRGTVQETQYF,TGCGCCAGCAGAGGGACAGTCCAAGAGACCCAGTACTTC
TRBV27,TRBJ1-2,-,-,CASSRGDRGFYGYTF,TGTGCCAGCAGTCGGGGGGACCGCGGATTCTATGGCTACACCTTC
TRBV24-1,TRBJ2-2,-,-,CATSDPRRGASGELFF,TGTGCCACCAGTGATCCTCGCAGGGGCGCGAGCGGGGAGCTGTTTTTT
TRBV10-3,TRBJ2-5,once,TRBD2,CAISESITSGGAGETQYF,TGTGCCATCAGTGAGTCGATAACAAGCGGGGGGGCCGGAGAGACCCAGTACTTC
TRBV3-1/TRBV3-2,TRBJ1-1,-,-,CASSQGPNTEAFF,TGTGCCAGCAGCCAGGGCCCGAACACTGAAGCTTTCTTT
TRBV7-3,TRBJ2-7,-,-,CASSSIGSSSYEQYF,TGTGCCAGCAGCTCCATCGGGTCCAGCTCCTACGAGCAGTACTTC
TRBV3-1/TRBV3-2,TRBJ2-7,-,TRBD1,CASSPGTVSYEQYF,TGTGCCAGCAGCCCCGGGACAGTCTCCTACGAGCAGTACTTC
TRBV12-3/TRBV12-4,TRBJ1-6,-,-,CASSMDGLGVHF,TGTGCCAGCAGTATGGACGGCCTCGGGGTCCACTTT
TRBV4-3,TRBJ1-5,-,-,CASSQERQGSQPQHF,TGCGCCAGCAGCCAAGAAAGGCAGGGGAGTCAGCCCCAGCATTTT
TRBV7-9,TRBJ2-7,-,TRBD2,CASSTRGGTSGDSYEQYF,TGTGCCAGCAGCACCCGGGGGGGGACTAGCGGGGACTCCTACGAGCAGTACTTC
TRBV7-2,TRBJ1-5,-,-,CASSLAADFGRVNQPQHF,TGTGCCAGCAGCTTAGCGGCTGATTTTGGCAGGGTCAATCAGCCCCAGCATTTT
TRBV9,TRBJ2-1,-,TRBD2,CASSRSTSGGDVRNEQFF,TGTGCCAGCAGTCGTTCTACTAGCGGGGGGGACGTACGTAATGAGCAGTTCTTC
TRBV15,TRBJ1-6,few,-,CATSREYSYNSPLHF,TGTGCCACCAGCAGAGAATACTCCTATAATTCACCCCTCCACTTT
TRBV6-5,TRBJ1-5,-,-,CASSRRQPDQPQHF,TGTGCCAGCAGCCGAAGACAGCCTGATCAGCCCCAGCATTTT
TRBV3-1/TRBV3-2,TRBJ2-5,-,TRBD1,CASSQDPIGRGSQETQYF,TGTGCCAGCAGCCAAGATCCTATAGGCAGGGGGAGTCAAGAGACCCAGTACTTC
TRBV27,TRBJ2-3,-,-,CASSSGEGVLGDTQYF,TGTGCCAGCAGTTCTGGAGAGGGGGTACTTGGAGATACGCAGTATTTT
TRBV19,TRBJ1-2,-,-,CASSSGWASLNYGYTF,TGTGCCAGTAGTTCTGGGTGGGCCTCTCTCAACTATGGCTACACCTTC
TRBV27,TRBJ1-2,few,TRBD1,CASSPRTGGPYYYGYTF,TGTGCCAGCAGTCCAAGGACAGGGGGCCCTTACTACTATGGCTACACCTTC
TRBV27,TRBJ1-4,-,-,CASSSPYNVLFF,TGTGCCAGCAGTTCCCCGTACAATGTTCTGTTTTTT
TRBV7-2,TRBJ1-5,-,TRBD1,CASSSDGRGNQPQHF,TGTGCCAGCAGCTCCGACGGCAGGGGGAATCAGCCCCAGCATTTT
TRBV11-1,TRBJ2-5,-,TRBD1,CASSPGQGAPTQYF,TGTGCCAGCAGCCCCGGACAGGGGGCCCCGACCCAGTACTTC
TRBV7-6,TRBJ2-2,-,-,CASSLPGAGVTGELFF,TGTGCCAGCAGCTTACCAGGGGCAGGGGTCACCGGGGAGCTGTTTTTT
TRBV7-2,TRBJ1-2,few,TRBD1,CASSSRQGMGGYTF,TGTGCCAGCAGCTCCCGACAGGGGATGGGCGGCTACACCTTC
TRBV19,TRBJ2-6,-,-,CASSPPRGWSVSGANVLTF,TGTGCCAGTAGTCCCCCTAGGGGCTGGTCCGTCTCTGGGGCCAACGTCCTGACTTTC
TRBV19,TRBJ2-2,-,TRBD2,CASSPRTSGFTGELFF,TGTGCCAGTAGCCCACGTACTAGCGGATTCACCGGGGAGCTGTTTTTT
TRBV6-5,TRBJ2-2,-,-,CASSTGTPTGELFF,TGTGCCAGCAGTACCGGGACTCCAACCGGGGAGCTGTTTTTT
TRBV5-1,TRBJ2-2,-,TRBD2,CASSSGLVGGELFF,TGCGCCAGCAGCTCCGGACTAGTCGGCGGGGAGCTGTTTTTT
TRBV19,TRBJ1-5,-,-,CASSIDLNQPQHF,TGTGCCAGTAGTATAGACTTGAATCAGCCCCAGCATTTT
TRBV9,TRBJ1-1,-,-,CASSATVTTEAFF,TGTGCCAGCAGCGCGACAGTAACGACTGAAGCTTTCTTT
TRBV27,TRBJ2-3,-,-,CASSFKSAGVTDTQYF,TGTGCCAGCAGTTTTAAGTCGGCAGGGGTAACAGATACGCAGTATTTT
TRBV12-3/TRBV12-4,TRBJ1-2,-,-,CASSFSGWDGYTF,TGTGCTAGCAGTTTCTCAGGGTGGGATGGCTACACCTTC
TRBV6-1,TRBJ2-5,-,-,CASSEGVSQETQYF,TGTGCCAGCAGTGAAGGAGTTAGCCAAGAGACCCAGTACTTC
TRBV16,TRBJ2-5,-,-,CASSRSPTESETQYF,TGTGCCAGCAGCCGATCCCCGACAGAGTCAGAGACCCAGTACTTC
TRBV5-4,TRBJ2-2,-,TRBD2,CASSLGLIAGAGELFF,TGTGCCAGCAGCTTGGGCCTTATAGCGGGGGCCGGGGAGCTGTTTTTT
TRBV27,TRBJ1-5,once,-,CASSLSSRGNQPQHF,TGTGCCAGCAGTTTGTCAAGCAGGGGCAATCAGCCCCAGCATTTT
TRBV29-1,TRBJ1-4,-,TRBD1,CSVRTGWEKLFF,TGCAGCGTTCGGACAGGGTGGGAAAAACTGTTTTTT
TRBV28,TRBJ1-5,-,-,CASSARLPGPQHF,TGTGCCAGCAGTGCAAGATTGCCGGGGCCCCAGCATTTT
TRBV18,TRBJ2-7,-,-,CASSLREGAYYEQYF,TGTGCCAGCTCACTGCGAGAAGGGGCCTACTACGAGCAGTACTTC
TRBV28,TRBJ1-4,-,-,CASSPSGMPNEKLFF,TGTGCCAGCAGTCCCTCCGGGATGCCTAATGAAAAACTGTTTTTT
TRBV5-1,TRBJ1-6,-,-,CASSSGTTSESPLHF,TGCGCCAGCAGCTCCGGGACAACGTCGGAGTCACCCCTCCACTTT
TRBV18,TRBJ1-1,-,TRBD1,CASSPSDQTGFTEAFF,TGTGCCAGCTCACCATCGGATCAGACAGGGTTCACTGAAGCTTTCTTT
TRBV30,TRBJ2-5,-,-,CAWSGPPGGETQYF,TGTGCCTGGAGTGGCCCCCCCGGGGGAGAGACCCAGTACTTC
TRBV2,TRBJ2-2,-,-,CASSPSGGLGTGELFF,TGTGCCAGCAGTCCTAGTGGAGGGTTGGGCACCGGGGAGCTGTTTTTT
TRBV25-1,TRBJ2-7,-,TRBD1,CASSGDSYEQYF,TGTGCCAGCAGTGGGGACAGCTACGAGCAGTACTTC
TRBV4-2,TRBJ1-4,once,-,CASSEVSNEKLFF,TGTGCCAGCAGCGAGGTTTCTAATGAAAAACTGTTTTTT
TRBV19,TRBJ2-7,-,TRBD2,CASSPLDRGGGKNEQYF,TGTGCCAGTAGTCCCCTTGATCGTGGGGGGGGGAAGAACGAGCAGTACTTC
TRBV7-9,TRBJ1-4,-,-,CASLPGEQPHNEKLFF,TGTGCCAGCCTCCCGGGGGAACAGCCCCATAATGAAAAACTGTTTTTT
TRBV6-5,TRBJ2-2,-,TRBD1,CASRLQGANTGELFF,TGTGCCAGCAGACTTCAGGGGGCGAACACCGGGGAGCTGTTTTTT
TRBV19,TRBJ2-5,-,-,CASSISPKETQYF,TGTGCCAGTAGTATATCGCCTAAAGAGACCCAGTACTTC
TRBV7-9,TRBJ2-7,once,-,CASSPDSSYEQYF,TGTGCCAGCAGCCCGGACAGCTCCTACGAGCAGTACTTC
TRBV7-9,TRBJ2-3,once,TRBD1,CASKTGGVTDTQYF,TGTGCCAGCAAAACAGGGGGCGTAACAGATACGCAGTATTTT
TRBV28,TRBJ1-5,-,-,CASSPQNSNQPQHF,TGTGCCAGCAGTCCCCAAAATAGCAATCAGCCCCAGCATTTT